The following is a T cell receptor (beta chain) sequence with its context. The antigen is not known. The donors, all of them Caucasian adults, lived in Nashville, Tennessee. Researchers drew on about 100 million PBMCs for genomic DNA from unsorted samples. This sample is part of a study of shared clonotypes between healthy human individuals. Study-wide results and limits: Among donors, the sharing of clonotypes was expected to be influenced by sequencing depth.

CDR3 length equals 15 residues. The V end lost 1 base, the J end lost 0 bases, and 9 bases lay between the germline ends. Germline lookup yields CDR1 SGHRS and CDR2 YFSETQ. Each subset's genomic DNA was split evenly across several immunoSEQ plates. Here immunoSEQ multiplex PCR was the method, and the copy in TCRdb shows in-frame clones only, minus some. The profile shows about 470,000 clones, 70% to 80% of them singletons. The source is a woman aged 40 to 50 in good health. Some clones in this sample may be carry-over from other donors' samples. The sample consisted of PBMCs. The chain couples TRBV5-1 to TRBJ2-3, with D possibly matching TRBD2 (6 bases). DNA for the CDR3: TGCGCCAGCAGCTTGCAGCGGGCTAGCACAGATACGCAGTATTTT. Translation: CASSLQRASTDTQYF.